The clone carrying this TCR beta chain has ten or more counts. Three rounds of nested PCR, following a modified ARM-PCR protocol, produced the TCRbeta library. TCRdb reprocessed the multiplex PCR reads with MiXCR, giving one entry per CDR3 protein. The sample has under 250,000 distinct CDR3 sequences, 71% seen once. The data stem from a study of tumor and adjacent non-tumor tissue in lung cancer. Study-level background: The cohort had about twelve adenocarcinoma, a couple of squamous cell and 1 small cell patients. Samples averaged roughly 4.3 million productive TCRbeta reads each.

This CDR3 has 14 residues. V trimming: 6 bases; J trimming: 2 bases; junction bases outside the gene matches: 8. Germline loops: CDR1 DFQATT, CDR2 SNEGSKA (reference sequence). This sample's RNA came from whole unsorted tissue. Sequencing was carried out using lung tumor tissue. The TCR was taken from a man in his 60s with non-small cell lung cancer. The chain couples TRBV20-1 to TRBJ2-3, with 7 positions matching TRBD2. The DNA of the CDR3 is TGCAGTGCCGGAGGGGACTACCCCACAGATACGCAGTATTTT. This encodes CSAGGDYPTDTQYF.